This TCR beta chain was profiled in a study of T cell responses to AZD1222 COVID-19 vaccine. Whole-study results and caveats: Repertoire sampling occurred only after the peak T cell response.

Assay used: immunoSEQ multiplex PCR; TCRdb lists only in-frame clones, some missing. The sample yields about 160,000 clones, 85% to 95% seen once. The CDR3 runs 13 residues. In germline, CDR1 is SEHNR, CDR2 FQNEAQ (reference sequence). The V end was cut by 3 bases, the J end by 4 bases, with 8 bases between. With respect to this clone: Its target is unknown. This same CDR3 is encoded by further DNA sequences in the sample.

The rearrangement links TRBV7-9 to TRBJ2-3; D may match TRBD1 or TRBD2 (6 bases each). The TCR comes from an adult in good health. The specimen was peripheral blood, collected on day 0 of AZD1222 vaccination. The CDR3 DNA sequence: TGTGCCAGCAGCTTGGGGGGCTCAGATACGCAGTATTTT. This gives the protein CASSLGGSDTQYF.